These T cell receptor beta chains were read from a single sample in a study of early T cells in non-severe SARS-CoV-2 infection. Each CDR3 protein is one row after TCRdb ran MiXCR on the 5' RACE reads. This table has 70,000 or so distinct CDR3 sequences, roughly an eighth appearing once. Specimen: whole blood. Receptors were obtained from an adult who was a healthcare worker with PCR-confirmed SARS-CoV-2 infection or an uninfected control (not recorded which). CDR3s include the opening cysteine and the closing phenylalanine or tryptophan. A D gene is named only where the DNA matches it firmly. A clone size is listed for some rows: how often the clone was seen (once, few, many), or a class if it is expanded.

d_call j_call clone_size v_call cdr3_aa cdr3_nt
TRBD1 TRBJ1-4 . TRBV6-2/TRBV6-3 CASSPDRGDEKLFF TGTGCCAGCAGTCCGGACAGGGGAGATGAAAAACTGTTTTTT
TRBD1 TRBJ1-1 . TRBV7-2 CASSRPGQGASEAFF TGTGCCAGCAGCCGACCGGGACAGGGGGCGTCTGAAGCTTTCTTT
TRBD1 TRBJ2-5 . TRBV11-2 CASSLSGTGVLETQYF TGTGCCAGCAGCCTCTCCGGGACAGGGGTGTTGGAGACCCAGTACTTC
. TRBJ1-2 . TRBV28 CASSYSPTTNYGYTF TGTGCCAGCAGTTACTCCCCAACCACTAACTATGGCTACACCTTC
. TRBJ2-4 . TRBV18 CASSLDRDTLRQYF TGTGCCAGCTCTCTCGACCGGGACACCCTAAGACAGTACTTC
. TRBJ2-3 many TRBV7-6 CASSFGSGGGPVDTQYF TGTGCCAGCAGCTTTGGTAGCGGAGGCGGGCCTGTCGATACGCAGTATTTT
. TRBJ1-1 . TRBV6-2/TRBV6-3 CASNQAGNTEAFF TGTGCCAGCAACCAAGCAGGGAACACTGAAGCTTTCTTT
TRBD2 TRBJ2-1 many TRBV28 CASSPGLAGNNEQFF TGTGCCAGCAGTCCGGGACTAGCGGGGAACAATGAGCAGTTCTTC
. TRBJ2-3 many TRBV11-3 CASSLGRGADTQYF TGTGCCAGCAGCTTAGGGCGGGGCGCAGATACGCAGTATTTT
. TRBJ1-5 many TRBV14 CASSLSPNQPQHF TGTGCCAGCAGCCTCTCTCCCAATCAGCCCCAGCATTTT
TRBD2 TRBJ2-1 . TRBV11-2 CASSFLAGASGEQFF TGTGCCAGCAGCTTTCTAGCGGGGGCCTCTGGTGAGCAGTTCTTC
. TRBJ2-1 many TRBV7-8 CASSPSFFDEQFF TGTGCCAGCAGCCCTAGCTTCTTCGATGAGCAGTTCTTC
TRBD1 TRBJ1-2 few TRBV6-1 CASSEAGTGVGYTF TGTGCCAGCAGTGAAGCCGGGACAGGTGTAGGCTACACCTTC
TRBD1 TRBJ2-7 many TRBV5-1 CASRRTGDEQYF TGCGCCAGCAGACGAACAGGGGACGAGCAGTACTTC
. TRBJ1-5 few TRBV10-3 CAISVRGGDQPQHF TGTGCCATCTCGGTCAGGGGAGGGGATCAGCCCCAGCATTTT
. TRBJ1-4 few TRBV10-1 CASSDDEKLFF TGCGCCAGCAGTGACGATGAAAAACTGTTTTTT
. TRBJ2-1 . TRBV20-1 CSASADYNEQFF TGCAGTGCTAGCGCTGATTACAATGAGCAGTTCTTC
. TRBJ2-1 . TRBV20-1 CSASAGAGNEQFF TGCAGTGCTAGCGCGGGGGCGGGGAATGAGCAGTTCTTC
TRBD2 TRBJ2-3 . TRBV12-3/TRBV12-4 CASSPGLGLSTDTQYF TGTGCCAGCAGTCCAGGACTAGGCCTTAGCACAGATACGCAGTATTTT
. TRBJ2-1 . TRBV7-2 CASSFWQSNEQFF TGTGCCAGCAGCTTTTGGCAGTCCAATGAGCAGTTCTTC
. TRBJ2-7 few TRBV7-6 CASSLLLGDSYEQYF TGTGCCAGCAGCTTATTGTTAGGCGACTCCTACGAGCAGTACTTC
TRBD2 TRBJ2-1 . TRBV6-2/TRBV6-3 CASRLAGGLNEQFF TGTGCCAGCAGGCTAGCGGGGGGGCTGAATGAGCAGTTCTTC
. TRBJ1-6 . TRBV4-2 CASSQDPTSNSPLHF TGTGCCAGCAGCCAAGACCCAACGTCCAATTCACCCCTCCACTTT
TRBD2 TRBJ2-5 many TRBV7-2 CASSLGGTSGSQETQYF TGTGCCAGCAGCTTAGGAGGGACTAGCGGGAGCCAAGAGACCCAGTACTTC
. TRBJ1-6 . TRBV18 CASSPQGRENSPLHF TGTGCCAGCTCACCTCAAGGCAGAGAGAATTCACCCCTCCACTTT
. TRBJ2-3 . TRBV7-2 CASSTLTDTQYF TGTGCCAGCAGCACCCTGACAGATACGCAGTATTTT
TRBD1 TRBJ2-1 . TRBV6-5 CASRRTGRYNEQFF TGTGCCAGCAGACGGACAGGGAGATACAATGAGCAGTTCTTC
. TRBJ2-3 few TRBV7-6 CASSFLAGDADTQYF TGTGCCAGCAGCTTCCTGGCAGGGGATGCAGATACGCAGTATTTT
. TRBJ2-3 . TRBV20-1 CSAREDGSLGTDTQYF TGCAGTGCTAGAGAAGACGGGTCGCTCGGCACAGATACGCAGTATTTT
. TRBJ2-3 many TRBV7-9 CASSYQAGFSTDTQYF TGTGCCAGCAGCTACCAGGCCGGGTTTTCCACAGATACGCAGTATTTT
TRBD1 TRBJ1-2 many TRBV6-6 CASSYGGQGIYGYTF TGTGCCAGCAGTTATGGGGGACAGGGGATCTATGGCTACACCTTC
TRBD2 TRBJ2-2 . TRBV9 CASSVVAGTTGELFF TGTGCCAGCAGCGTCGTAGCGGGGACCACCGGGGAGCTGTTTTTT
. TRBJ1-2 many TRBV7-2 CASSLAGGPTRGYTF TGTGCCAGCAGCTTAGCGGGCGGCCCCACGAGAGGCTACACCTTC
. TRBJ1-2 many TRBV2 CASKWGTNYGYTF TGTGCCAGCAAATGGGGGACAAATTATGGCTACACCTTC
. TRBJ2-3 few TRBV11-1 CASSLGGGGTDTQYF TGTGCCAGCAGCTTAGGCGGGGGCGGCACAGATACGCAGTATTTT
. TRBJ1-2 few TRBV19 CASRDNNYGYTF TGTGCCAGTAGAGACAATAACTATGGCTACACCTTC
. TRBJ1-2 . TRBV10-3 CAISDAQGFNGYTF TGTGCCATCAGTGACGCACAGGGATTTAATGGCTACACCTTC
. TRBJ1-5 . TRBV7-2 CASSLDGRHSRDQPQHF TGTGCCAGCAGCTTAGATGGCAGGCATAGCAGGGATCAGCCCCAGCATTTT
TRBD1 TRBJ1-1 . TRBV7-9 CASSWTGTMNTEAFF TGTGCCAGCAGCTGGACAGGGACCATGAACACTGAAGCTTTCTTT
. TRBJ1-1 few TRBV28 CAIQKGTEAFF TGTGCCATACAGAAAGGCACTGAAGCTTTCTTT
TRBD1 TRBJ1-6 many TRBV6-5 CASSLDRVGSPLHF TGTGCCAGCAGTCTCGACAGGGTAGGATCACCCCTCCACTTT
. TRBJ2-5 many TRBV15 CATSLGSQETQYF TGTGCCACCAGTTTAGGGAGCCAAGAGACCCAGTACTTC
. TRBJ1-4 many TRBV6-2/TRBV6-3 CASRRTAEKLFF TGTGCCAGCAGACGGACGGCTGAAAAACTGTTTTTT
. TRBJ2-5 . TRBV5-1 CASSLIPGKETQYF TGCGCCAGCAGCTTGATTCCAGGGAAAGAGACCCAGTACTTC
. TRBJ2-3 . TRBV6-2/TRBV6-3 CASSLEGRADTQYF TGTGCCAGCAGTCTAGAGGGGCGCGCAGATACGCAGTATTTT
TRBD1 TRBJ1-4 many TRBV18 CASSPSRDRGNEKLFF TGTGCCAGCTCACCATCCCGGGACAGGGGAAATGAAAAACTGTTTTTT